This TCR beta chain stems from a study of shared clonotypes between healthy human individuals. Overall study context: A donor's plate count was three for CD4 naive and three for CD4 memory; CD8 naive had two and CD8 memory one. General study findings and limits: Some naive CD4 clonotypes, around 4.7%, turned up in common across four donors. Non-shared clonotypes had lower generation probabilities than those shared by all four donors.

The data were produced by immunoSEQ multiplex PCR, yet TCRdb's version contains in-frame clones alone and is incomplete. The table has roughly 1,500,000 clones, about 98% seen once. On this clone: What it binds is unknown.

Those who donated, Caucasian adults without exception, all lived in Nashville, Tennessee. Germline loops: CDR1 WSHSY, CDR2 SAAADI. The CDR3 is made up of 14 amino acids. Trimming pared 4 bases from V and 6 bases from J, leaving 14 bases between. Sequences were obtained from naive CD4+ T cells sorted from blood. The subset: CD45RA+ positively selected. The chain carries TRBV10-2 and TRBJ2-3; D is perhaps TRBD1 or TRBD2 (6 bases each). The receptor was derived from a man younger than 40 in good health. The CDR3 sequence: CASSGGARSDTQYF. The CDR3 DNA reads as TGCGCCAGCAGTGGGGGGGCTCGCTCGGATACGCAGTATTTT.